This entry lists 2 T cell receptor beta chains sequenced from one sample in a study of identical twins. TCRdb passed the 5' RACE reads through MiXCR, listing each CDR3 protein once. The repertoire holds fewer than 500,000 distinct CDR3 sequences, with 20% to 30% as singletons. This same sample was also taken into another study, of T cells expressing NK-cell markers.

Sequenced material: CD4+ T cells sorted from blood. These receptors all stem from a woman aged 18-35 years in good health.

The chain recombines TRBV25-1 with TRBJ1-4; D ambiguous. The CDR3 contains 10 residues. Germline lookup yields CDR1 MGHDK and CDR2 SYGVNS. V gave up 8 bases and J gave up 7 bases, with 5 bases separating them. The CDR3 sequence: CASLGEKLFF. In DNA form, the CDR3 reads TGTGCCAGCTTGGGTGAAAAACTGTTTTTT.

The rearrangement joins TRBV29-1 to TRBJ2-7; TRBD1 aligns across 8 bases. The germline V gene has CDR1 SQVTM and CDR2 ANQGSEA. The CDR3 runs 14 residues. Trimming cost V 7 bases and J 2 bases; bases outside gene matches: 10. CDR3 DNA sequence: TGCAGCGCCGGACGGACAGGGATAGCCTACGAGCAGTACTTC. Residues: CSAGRTGIAYEQYF.